This entry describes one T cell receptor beta chain. Its antigen is as yet unknown. Nominally healthy donors were sampled, though unrecorded immune exposures were likely. The data stem from a study of cytomegalovirus exposure and HLA in healthy donors. Findings of the study overall: Rare TCR sequences predominated, though certain public TCRs were found in many donors. What a later analysis showed was that several of the most significant clusters appeared linked to common viral pathogens.

CDR3 length equals 12 residues. Trimming pared 4 bases from V and 6 bases from J, leaving 9 bases between. CDR1 is KGHSH and CDR2 is LQKENI in the germline V gene. PCR was performed using 60 Vbeta and 13 Jbeta primers. The method was immunoSEQ multiplex PCR; TCRdb's version includes in-frame clones alone and lacks a portion of them. The sample includes about 64,000 clones. The genes are TRBV18 and TRBJ1-1, with TRBD1 as a possible D gene (6 bases). This TCR was recovered from a woman between 18 and 29 years old in good health and CMV-seronegative. What was sequenced was PBMCs. The CDR3 coding sequence is TGTGCCAGCTCACGACAGGACTCTGAAGCTTTCTTT. Protein sequence: CASSRQDSEAFF.